The clone carrying this TCR beta chain was seen repeatedly, ten times or more. The target antigen is unknown. CDR1 is DFQATT and CDR2 is SNEGSKA in the germline V gene (reference sequence). This CDR3 is 11 amino acids long. The V gene lost 4 bases and the J gene lost 9 bases, with 12 bases spanning the gap. Amplification targeted TCR beta CDR3 regions from RNA transcripts. First-round RT-PCR of the TCR CDR3 relied on the HTBI primer set. TCRdb reanalysed the multiplex PCR reads using MiXCR and keeps one entry per CDR3 protein. The table has about 130,000 distinct CDR3 sequences, roughly a fifth seen once. This record belongs to a study of T cells in Graves' hyperthyroidism and ophthalmopathy. Study-level results: Stable hyperthyroidism was separated from ophthalmopathy by a model based on 13 V-J features.

Patients aged 18 to 65 with hyperthyroidism were newly diagnosed, with duration under 2 months. J is TRBJ1-2 and V is TRBV20-1; no clear D gene. The sequence came from a woman between 45 and 60 years old with Graves' hyperthyroidism that later progressed to Graves' ophthalmopathy. The sample consisted of blood. CDR3 loop: CSATFGNRYTF. CDR3 bases: TGCAGTGCTACATTTGGTAATCGCTACACCTTC.